Sequencing of this T cell receptor beta chain was carried out in a study of post-analysis software for immune sequencing data (dated by TCRdb to 2015 to 2017). General notes on the study: Relapsing-remitting, secondary progressive and progressive-relapsing multiple sclerosis were recorded as disease courses, and subtype annotation was lacking for some patients. A subset of samples was prepared in parallel using single-end sample barcoding, then pooled and co-amplified after Illumina adapter ligation. The multiple sclerosis patient repertoires were compared with under 13 previously published healthy control repertoires from donors aged 6 to 25 years.

To demonstrate the VDJtools post-analysis software, TCR beta repertoires were profiled from the peripheral blood of more than ten young patients with multiple sclerosis. The multiple sclerosis patients were children and adolescents between roughly 6 and 17 years of age. The library was built by means of PCR. Instrument on record: Illumina HiSeq 2500. To reduce PCR and sequencing biases, unique molecular identifiers were built into the TCR beta cDNA libraries. Per 1 to 10 million input T cells, some 500,000 cDNA molecules were obtained, such that each molecule approximated one T cell. The patient libraries were prepared and sequenced using the same protocol as the earlier healthy control dataset. Within a given batch, samples were prepared together, multiplexed and sequenced on the same HiSeq lane. On the study's bioinformatics: Raw barcoded reads were processed with MIGEC, and single-read molecular identifier groups were discarded before consensus assembly and CDR3 extraction. VDJtools was used for post-analysis of the clonotype tables, with diversity normalized by down-sampling every dataset to the smallest sample size. In repertoire overlap clustering, CDR3 amino acid sequences, but not nucleotide sequences, were matched to correct batch-related cross-sample contamination. TCRdb passed the public sequencing reads through fastp at Q25 and MiXCR, retaining productive beta sequences. Every distinct CDR3 protein forms one entry, paired with its most common genes and DNA. V and J calls and clone size were set by TCRdb, not the authors. The sample table shows about 460,000 distinct CDR3 sequences, and roughly 45% are seen once. About 12% of the sample rests with the top ten.

The study at large found these results: Significantly higher frequencies in patients than in controls were found for about 5 TRBV segments, including TRBV5-6, TRBV5-1 and TRBV20-1. Multiple sclerosis patients had significantly lower normalized Chao1 diversity than controls, a result that suggests substantial peripheral T-cell clonal expansion. Strong co-clustering of samples prepared in the same batch was shown by direct clustering with F measure, prompting a batch-effect correction. The control group was slightly older than the multiple sclerosis patient group.

The germline V gene (reference sequence) supplies CDR1 DFQATT and CDR2 SNEGSKA. The CDR3 contains 16 residues, cysteine and phenylalanine counted. Of the read, only the CDR3 DNA is kept; its 48 bases are in frame from base 1. V gives up 5 bases and J gives up 2 bases, and the segment between their germline ends measures 21 bases. A word on this clonotype: What this receptor recognizes is not known. Nothing much larger sits one base from this clone, and base qualities are not available.

The source is a girl aged 10 to 17 with multiple sclerosis. The sample taken for sequencing was blood. The chain links TRBV20-1 with TRBJ2-5; TRBD1 is perhaps the D gene, given 7 matching bases. The DNA is TGCAGTGCTTTGGGGACTCACTACAGGGGTCAAGAGACCCAGTACTTC. Translated, it gives CSALGTHYRGQETQYF.